One sample yielded the 6 T cell receptor beta chains listed below, sequenced in a study of tumor-infiltrating lymphocytes in primary liver carcinoma (TCRdb year 2017). TCRdb records Illumina HiSeq 2500 as the sequencer. Starting from approximately 500 ng total RNA, TCRbeta-specific cDNA was produced by reverse transcription with a constant-region primer and ProtoScript II reverse transcriptase. Construction of the TCRbeta libraries relied on three nested rounds of multiplex PCR, following a slightly modified ARM-PCR procedure. The first two PCR rounds used multiplex TRBV1-TRBV30 forward primers with a Cbeta reverse primer, each for about 10 cycles. TCRdb reworked the public reads: Q25 trimming with fastp, MiXCR clone assembly, productive beta chains retained. Rows merge per CDR3 protein into single entries with the most common DNA and genes. For this sample there are about 120,000 distinct CDR3 sequences; nearly 70% appear just once. Clones ranked in the top ten supply 7.5% to 10% of the sample.

Total RNA and DNA were co-extracted without cell sorting from approximately 20-30 mg of bulk tissue using the AllPrep DNA/RNA mini kit. Sequencing input: tumor-adjacent normal liver tissue. The source is a woman aged 55-70 years with primary liver carcinoma and hepatitis B virus infection.

This clonotype was seen a single time. CDR3 sequence reads: CASPKRTTQETQYF. For the CDR3, the DNA is TGTGCCAGCCCCAAGCGGACTACCCAAGAGACCCAGTACTTC. The V gene is TRBV6-2 or TRBV6-3, the J gene TRBJ2-5, with D tentatively TRBD2 (6 bases). Per germline, CDR1 MNHEY and CDR2 SVGEGT. Trimming cost V 8 bases and J 1 base, with 14 bases left between them. The CDR3 spans 14 residues.

In the case of this clonotype: A junction boundary mismatches the germline segment, possibly from a read error. CDR3 bases: TGTGCCAGCAGTCAGACCGGGATACGGGGTGGCTATGGCTATACCTTC. It codes for CASSQTGIRGGYGYTF. The chain carries TRBV6-5 and TRBJ1-2; D is ambiguous. In germline, CDR1 is MNHEY, CDR2 SVGAGI. There are 16 residues in the CDR3.

V and J are TRBV18 and TRBJ1-5; 8 positions match TRBD1. CDR3 length: 16 residues. CDR1 and CDR2 (germline): KGHSH, LQKENI. V lost 2 bases to trimming and J lost 1 base; unmatched junction nucleotides: 4. The CDR3 sequence is CASSPWRDRSNQPQHF. DNA for the CDR3: TGTGCCAGCTCACCATGGAGGGACAGGAGCAATCAGCCCCAGCATTTT.

In the case of this clonotype: One end of the junction does not line up with germline, which may come from a read error. This sequence joins TRBV12-3 or TRBV12-4 and TRBJ1-1; perhaps TRBD1 as D (6 bases). CDR3 length: 17 residues. CDR3 amino acids: CASSPRTDWKVDTEVFF. CDR3 DNA: TGTGCCAGCAGTCCCCGGACAGATTGGAAAGTAGACACTGAAGTTTTCTTT.

This clonotype was counted at least ten times. This chain connects TRBV29-1 to TRBJ1-1; perhaps TRBD1 as D (6 bases). Between the trimmed V and J ends, which lost 7 bases and 1 base, there was a span of 13 bases. CDR3 length: 13 amino acids. The germline CDR1 and CDR2 sequences are SQVTM and ANQGSEA. DNA of the CDR3: TGCAGCGCCAGGACAGAAACGAACACTGAAGCTTTCTTT. As protein: CSARTETNTEAFF.

Turning to this clonotype: The conserved final phenylalanine or tryptophan is absent from the CDR3, which likely points to a read error. This rearrangement joins TRBV12-5 to TRBJ1-1; 7 bases map to TRBD1. CDR3 length equals 14 residues. Looked up from germline, CDR1 is LGHNT and CDR2 is FRNRAP. V lost 3 bases to trimming and J lost 4 bases; unmatched junction nucleotides: 5. The CDR3 sequence: CASGLGTDSTEAFL. The CDR3, as DNA: TGTGCTAGTGGTTTAGGGACAGATAGCACTGAAGCTTTCCTT.